A single sample is the source of the 16 T cell receptor beta chains below, sequenced in a study of T cell repertoires in cytomegalovirus infection. TCRdb fed the reads into MiXCR, producing one record per CDR3 protein. Among about 360,000 distinct CDR3 sequences, about a sixth were seen once, and the ten largest hold less than 9.5%. The material sequenced was PBMCs. Receptors originate from a human donor in good health (CMV status not recorded). Some clones in this sample may be carry-over from other donors' samples.

The chain links TRBV3-1 to TRBJ2-5; no firm D call. This CDR3 is 15 amino acids long. V lost 0 bases to trimming and J lost 7 bases, with 15 bases between them. CDR1 is LGHDT and CDR2 is YNNKEL in the germline V gene (reference sequence). The CDR3 sequence: CASSQEPAAVRTQYF. CDR3 nucleotide sequence: TGTGCCAGCAGCCAAGAGCCAGCCGCAGTGAGGACCCAGTACTTC.

This clonotype has ten or more counts. The chain links TRBV7-8 to TRBJ2-5, with D perhaps TRBD1 or TRBD2 (5 bases each). V shed 3 bases and J shed 6 bases, with 17 bases lying between them. CDR3 length: 15 amino acids. Germline V gene data show CDR1 as SGHVS and CDR2 as FQNEAQ. DNA for the CDR3: TGTGCCAGCAGCTTTCAGACGGGACCGCTTAAGACCCAGTACTTC. This gives the protein CASSFQTGPLKTQYF.

The sample holds a few counts of this clonotype. This chain links TRBV20-1 with TRBJ2-7, with D unresolved. V was trimmed by 0 bases and J by 2 bases, leaving 8 bases between them. The CDR3 sequence is 13 residues long. The germline gives CDR1 DFQATT, CDR2 SNEGSKA (reference sequence). CDR3 amino acids: CSARDQSPYEQYF. The CDR3 DNA reads TGCAGTGCTAGAGATCAATCCCCCTACGAGCAGTACTTC.

This clonotype was detected ten times or more. The chain employs TRBV7-2 and TRBJ2-5, with 12 bases that match TRBD2. Germline-derived CDR1 and CDR2 are SGHTA and FQGNSA. The length of the CDR3 is 16 residues. V was clipped by 4 bases and J by 3 bases; unmatched bases: 6. CDR3 DNA: TGTGCCAGCAGCTCATCACTAGCGGGAGGCAAAGAGACCCAGTACTTC. Translation: CASSSSLAGGKETQYF.

This clonotype was recorded many times. This rearrangement joins TRBV28 to TRBJ2-7; D possibly corresponds to TRBD2 (6 bases). Trimming removed 5 bases from V and 3 bases from J, with 17 bases in between. Per germline, CDR1 MDHEN and CDR2 SYDVKM. CDR3 length: 15 amino acids. The CDR3: CASSPTGTPSYEQYF. CDR3 bases: TGTGCCAGCAGTCCAACCGGGACTCCCAGCTACGAGCAGTACTTC.

This clonotype was picked up many times. The rearrangement joins TRBV12-3 or TRBV12-4 to TRBJ1-4; D is undetermined. Trimming removed 2 bases at V and 5 bases at J, with 6 bases between. The CDR3 extends over 13 amino acids. In DNA form, the CDR3 reads TGTGCCAGCAGTTTACGCAGAAATGAAAAACTGTTTTTT. This translates into CASSLRRNEKLFF.

This clonotype was found a few times. This chain uses TRBV5-4 with TRBJ1-6; no firm D call. Germline values: CDR1 SGHNT, CDR2 YYREEE (reference sequence). The CDR3 has 16 amino acids. Trimming stripped 1 base from V and 6 bases from J, with 14 bases between. Here the CDR3 reads CASSLSPAAGNSPLHF. In nucleotides, the CDR3 is TGTGCCAGCAGCTTGAGTCCGGCTGCCGGTAATTCACCCCTCCACTTT.

This clonotype was counted a few times. The chain has TRBV6-1 and TRBJ2-3, with D possibly matching TRBD2 (6 bases). The ends were cut back, 3 bases at V and 0 bases at J, with 16 bases in the middle. Germline-derived CDR1 and CDR2 are MNHNS and SASEGT. This CDR3 is 17 amino acids long. Written as DNA, the CDR3 is TGTGCCAGCAGTGAGCTGCCACGGGGGATAAGCACAGATACGCAGTATTTT. Protein sequence: CASSELPRGISTDTQYF.

In this sample, this clonotype turned up many times. V gene TRBV11-2 combines with J gene TRBJ2-3; D unresolved. This CDR3 spans 13 amino acids. The V gene lost 6 bases and the J gene lost 2 bases, with 9 bases spanning the gap. Germline CDR1 reads SGHAT; CDR2 reads FQNNGV. The CDR3 DNA is TGTGCCAGCAGAGTAGCCCCCACAGATACGCAGTATTTT. Translated, it gives CASRVAPTDTQYF.

This clonotype turned up a few times. One end of the junction fails to match germline, which may point to a read error. The V and J genes are TRBV4-2 and TRBJ1-5, with a tentative D call TRBD1 (5 bases). Germline V gene sequence: CDR1 LGHNA, CDR2 YNFKEQ. The CDR3 has 19 residues. This CDR3 reads CASNQAPSGETYSNQPQHF. In DNA, the CDR3 is TGTGCCAGCAACCAAGCCCCGTCGGGGGAAACTTATAGCAATCAGCCCCAGCATTTT.

The chain has TRBV12-3 or TRBV12-4 and TRBJ1-6; D unclear. The V end lost 5 bases, the J end lost 5 bases, and 10 bases lay between the germline ends. The CDR3 has 14 residues. The CDR3 DNA follows: TGTGCCAGCAGTAGGAGTCTCCATAATTCACCCCTCCACTTT. It encodes CASSRSLHNSPLHF.

This clonotype was observed once. The J gene is TRBJ1-1, the V gene TRBV4-1, with D tentatively TRBD1 (6 bases). Per germline, CDR1 MGHRA and CDR2 YSYEKL. CDR3 length: 14 amino acids. Trimming pared 2 bases from V and 6 bases from J, leaving 13 bases between. CDR3: CASSQPQGSPEAFF. The CDR3 bases are TGCGCCAGCAGCCAACCACAGGGTTCGCCTGAAGCTTTCTTT.

This clonotype showed up many times. V and J are TRBV7-2 and TRBJ2-2; D is perhaps TRBD1 (5 bases). Trimming took off 5 bases at V and 1 base at J, with 11 bases between the two ends. Germline-derived CDR1 and CDR2 are SGHTA and FQGNSA. This CDR3 has 15 residues. CDR3 residues: CASSLVGVNTGELFF. Written as DNA, the CDR3 is TGTGCCAGCAGCCTCGTAGGGGTGAACACCGGGGAGCTGTTTTTT.

This clonotype was counted at least ten times. This chain connects TRBV7-8 to TRBJ2-5; D call uncertain. V was pared by 2 bases and J by 4 bases, with 11 bases between. The CDR3 is 14 amino acids. Germline V gene sequence: CDR1 SGHVS, CDR2 FQNEAQ. The DNA of the CDR3 is TGTGCCAGCAGCTTACTCCGCGAAGGAGAGACCCAGTACTTC. Amino acid sequence: CASSLLREGETQYF.

The V call is TRBV12-3 or TRBV12-4, the J call TRBJ1-2, with TRBD1 matching 7 bases. The CDR3 has 15 residues. The trim removed 1 base at V and 8 bases at J, leaving 10 bases unmatched. For the CDR3, the DNA is TGTGCCAGCAGTTTAGTCAGACAGGGCCGTGAGGGCTACACCTTC. Translating it yields CASSLVRQGREGYTF.

Only a few counts were recorded for this clonotype. The chain combines TRBV7-6 with TRBJ2-3; D possibly corresponds to TRBD1 (6 bases). Germline assignment: CDR1 SGHVS and CDR2 FNYEAQ. The CDR3 contains 12 residues. V gave up 3 bases and J gave up 9 bases, with 10 bases separating them. CDR3 protein: CASSFEDRTQYF. The CDR3 region has the DNA TGTGCCAGCAGCTTCGAGGACAGAACGCAGTATTTT.